These 16 T cell receptor beta chains were sequenced from one sample in a study of shared clonotypes between healthy human individuals. Naive-designated CD8 cells lacked CD45RO, were positively enriched for CCR7, and omitted terminally differentiated effector memory CD45RA+ cells. Only in-frame clones appear in the TCRdb table, and some are missing; sequencing was by immunoSEQ multiplex PCR. This sample yields about 2,200,000 clones, of which about 92% are seen a single time; around 1.7% belongs to the top ten. Specimen: naive CD8+ T cells from PBMCs. These receptors were obtained from a man aged 18 to 30 in good health. Some clones in this sample may be carry-over from other donors' samples.

The chain employs TRBV7-9 and TRBJ2-1; 7 nucleotides agree with TRBD2. The trim removed 4 bases at V and 8 bases at J, leaving 11 bases unmatched. This CDR3 contains 15 residues. CDR1 and CDR2 (germline): SEHNR, FQNEAQ (reference sequence). CDR3 DNA: TGTGCCAGCAGCTCACCTCGCTCAGGGAGGGATGAGCAGTTCTTC. As protein: CASSSPRSGRDEQFF.

V and J are TRBV28 and TRBJ2-1; 10 bases align to TRBD2. Germline CDR1 is MDHEN and CDR2 is SYDVKM. The CDR3 extends over 16 amino acids. V shed 7 bases and J 9 bases; nucleotides not matched to a gene: 15. The CDR3 region has the DNA TGTGCCAGCACCAAGGATAGGCTAGCGGGAGAGGCTGAGCAGTTCTTC. It yields the protein CASTKDRLAGEAEQFF. Based on the CDR3 plus reference TRBV28 and TRBJ2-1, the full variable domain is DVKVTQSSRYLVKRTGEKVFLECVQDMDHENMFWYRQDPGLGLRLIYFSYDVKMKEKGDIPEGYSVSREKKERFSLILESASTNQTSMYLCASTKDRLAGEAEQFFGPGTRLTVL.

The chain has TRBV2 and TRBJ2-5; D may be TRBD2 (6 bases). Deletions cut 0 bases from V and 1 base from J, with 24 bases between. Per germline, CDR1 SNHLY and CDR2 FYNNEI. The length of the CDR3 is 20 residues. CDR3 protein: CASSEAQLAGWGLLQETQYF. As DNA, the CDR3 is TGTGCCAGCAGTGAAGCGCAGTTGGCGGGTTGGGGACTCCTCCAAGAGACCCAGTACTTC.

The V gene is TRBV7-9, the J gene TRBJ1-1; no clear D gene. V lost 7 bases, J lost 1 base, and 10 bases lay in between. The CDR3 is made up of 13 amino acids. Germline V CDR1 and CDR2: SEHNR, FQNEAQ (reference sequence). CDR3 protein: CASNVVGNTEAFF. The CDR3, as DNA: TGTGCCAGCAACGTAGTAGGGAACACTGAAGCTTTCTTT.

The chain is built from TRBV7-8 and TRBJ2-1; perhaps TRBD1 as D (6 bases). Trimming removed 5 bases from V and 1 base from J, with 12 bases in between. Germline V gives CDR1 SGHVS, CDR2 FQNEAQ. The CDR3 spans 15 residues. Here the CDR3 reads CASSTGLGSYNEQFF. DNA for the CDR3: TGTGCCAGCAGCACAGGGTTAGGGTCCTACAATGAGCAGTTCTTC.

This clone appeared a single time. The CDR3 DNA reads as TGTGCCAGCAGCAAGACTGAGGGGGTGTCCAAAAACATTCAGTACTTC. This codes for CASSKTEGVSKNIQYF. This rearrangement joins TRBV11-3 to TRBJ2-4, with TRBD1 as a possible D gene (6 bases). Trimming left V 5 bases short and J 2 bases short, with 16 bases between. The CDR3 contains 16 residues. From germline, CDR1 is SGHNT and CDR2 YENEEA.

This clone turned up a few times. J is TRBJ1-1 and V is TRBV7-9; 7 bases are shared with TRBD1. The germline V gene has CDR1 SEHNR and CDR2 FQNEAQ (reference sequence). The trim removed 5 bases at V and 4 bases at J, leaving 4 bases unmatched. This CDR3 is built from 13 residues. DNA for the CDR3: TGTGCCAGCAGCGAAGACAGGGTCACTGAAGCTTTCTTT. Translating gives CASSEDRVTEAFF.

This clone was seen a handful of times. V is TRBV28 and J is TRBJ1-1; D uncertain. This CDR3 region has 14 residues. Looked up from germline, CDR1 is MDHEN and CDR2 is SYDVKM. V was clipped by 3 bases and J by 0 bases, with 8 bases between them. The CDR3 here is CASSFPWLNTEAFF. The CDR3 DNA reads TGTGCCAGCAGTTTCCCCTGGCTGAACACTGAAGCTTTCTTT.

The chain links TRBV7-9 to TRBJ1-1; the D gene is possibly TRBD1 (5 bases). CDR3 size: 14 residues. The germline gives CDR1 SEHNR, CDR2 FQNEAQ (reference sequence). V lost 4 bases and J lost 0, with 9 bases in between. The CDR3 is CASSWSGMNTEAFF. CDR3 DNA: TGTGCCAGCAGCTGGTCAGGGATGAACACTGAAGCTTTCTTT. The whole variable domain, remainder taken from reference TRBV7-9 and TRBJ1-1, is DTGVSQNPRHKITKRGQNVTFRCDPISEHNRLYWYRQTLGQGPEFLTYFQNEAQLEKSRLLSDRFSAERPKGSFSTLEIQRTEQGDSAMYLCASSWSGMNTEAFFGQGTRLTVV.

The sample holds one count of this clone. This sequence joins TRBV9 and TRBJ2-2, with 9 bases fitting TRBD2. V dropped 1 base and J dropped 6; count of bases not matched to a gene: 13. In germline, CDR1 is SGDLS, CDR2 YYNGEE. The CDR3 extends over 18 amino acids. The CDR3 DNA is TGTGCCAGCAGCGTATACCCCATGGCGGGAGGGCCGGCCGGGGAGCTGTTTTTT. It specifies CASSVYPMAGGPAGELFF.

The gene calls are TRBV6-5 and TRBJ2-3; D is uncertain. CDR1 MNHEY and CDR2 SVGAGI come from the germline V gene. This CDR3 is 14 amino acids long. Trimming pared 2 bases from V and 0 bases from J, leaving 6 bases between. The CDR3 DNA reads TGTGCCAGCAGTTACCTGGACAGCACAGATACGCAGTATTTT. Amino acid sequence: CASSYLDSTDTQYF.

The CDR3 region is CASSSGIRSYEQYF. Written as DNA, the CDR3 is TGTGCCAGCAGCTCCGGGATAAGATCCTACGAGCAGTACTTC. V and J are TRBV7-9 and TRBJ2-7; tentative D call: TRBD2 (5 bases). The V gene lost 4 bases and the J gene lost 1 base, with 11 bases spanning the gap. The CDR3 spans 14 residues. Germline V gene sequence: CDR1 SEHNR, CDR2 FQNEAQ (reference sequence).

This clone was observed once. The chain carries TRBV5-1 and TRBJ1-5; D remains ambiguous. Trimming removed 4 bases from V and 7 bases from J, with 15 bases in between. CDR1 SGHRS and CDR2 YFSETQ come from the germline V gene. The CDR3 consists of 14 residues. The CDR3 region is CASSLPGEGQPQHF. The CDR3, as DNA: TGCGCCAGCAGCCTACCCGGGGAAGGGCAGCCCCAGCATTTT.

The V gene is TRBV29-1, the J gene TRBJ2-1; 7 positions match TRBD1. The CDR3 has 13 residues. Germline V gene data show CDR1 as SQVTM and CDR2 as ANQGSEA. Trimming took 6 bases from V and 6 from J; bases not matched to a gene: 8. The CDR3 DNA follows: TGCAGCGTGAGGACAGGCCCGGCCAATGAGCAGTTCTTC. It specifies CSVRTGPANEQFF.

The chain employs TRBV25-1 and TRBJ2-5; 7 bases fit TRBD1. The CDR3 consists of 17 residues. V was clipped by 6 bases and J by 1 base; unmatched bases: 14. From germline, CDR1 is MGHDK and CDR2 SYGVNS. The CDR3 sequence is CASSLKTRQGLQETQYF. The CDR3, as DNA: TGTGCCAGCAGCCTAAAAACCCGACAGGGCCTCCAAGAGACCCAGTACTTC.

The chain employs TRBV7-9 and TRBJ2-7; 7 bases agree with TRBD2. V was clipped by 0 bases and J by 7 bases; unmatched bases: 6. The CDR3 has 14 residues. Germline V gives CDR1 SEHNR, CDR2 FQNEAQ (reference sequence). DNA of the CDR3: TGTGCCAGCAGCTTAGCGGGAGGGCCTAGGGAGCAGTACTTC. Translated, it gives CASSLAGGPREQYF.